The subject of this entry is one T cell receptor (beta chain). Only one count was recorded for this clone. Its binding antigen is unknown. One base away there is no much larger clone; base qualities are not given. In the prospective study, participants were about 18 to 95 years old, resided in about two dozen geographic areas of the United States, and were enrolled through a virtual design. In the prospective study, cohorts were assigned on the basis of participant-reported clinical history obtained from a screening survey and a study questionnaire. Mobile phlebotomists in the prospective study collected whole blood, serum and a nasopharyngeal or oropharyngeal swab from every participant. Participants in the prospective study had the option to provide additional blood draws and questionnaires over a roughly 2-month period. Prospective study blood samples were shipped either frozen or at room temperature before DNA extraction.

The data were obtained in a study of blood T cell repertoires in COVID-19 (dated by TCRdb to the early 2020s). Regarding the research as a whole: Samples from collaborators originated in the United States, Italy and Spain and spanned both the acute and convalescent phases of COVID-19. The prospective study material was composed of cDNA or gDNA derived from T cells, B-cell-depleted T cells, or PBMCs. The dataset comprised deeply sampled blood TCRbeta repertoires from subjects exposed to, actively infected with, or recovered from COVID-19. The repertoires were made available in a free public database intended to serve as a resource for research on the immune response to SARS-CoV-2. Samples were obtained from the ongoing ImmuneRACE study (first 160 participants) and from approximately 1,200 subjects provided by 6 global collaborators. The sample metadata nearly always contained a de-identified subject ID, COVID-19 status, age in years and sex. Where available, HLA class I and class II types were taken from metadata supplied by the sample provider and were not determined by assay-based typing. Broad study findings and their caveats: The quantity of clinical and demographic metadata differed by source and by participant and was supplied without curation.

TCRbeta CDR3 regions were amplified from genomic DNA using the immunoSEQ Assay, a bias-controlled multiplex PCR. As for the authors' bioinformatics: Nucleated cell counts per sample were estimated from amplification of reference gene primers within the assay. To quantify the absolute abundance of each unique TCRbeta CDR3 rearrangement, sequence reads were collapsed and filtered. For each sample, productive Simpson clonality was calculated as the square root of Simpson's diversity index over productive rearrangements. What TCRdb holds here is the immuneACCESS table cut down to in-frame rearrangements. Part of the clones is not present; checked against another copy, under half of the missing clones reflect an unresolved V gene, and the others are unexplained. Clone size and the V and J calls come from that table; the DNA yielded D and trimming. The sample table records approximately 250,000 clones; around 88% of these occur just once. The top ten constitute approximately 1.2% of the sample.

The germline V gene encodes CDR1 MDHEN and CDR2 SYDVKM. The junction shows trimming of 2 bases on V and 7 bases on J, plus 18 bases between the germline ends. Including the terminal cysteine and phenylalanine, the CDR3 comprises 15 residues. Left in the record is the CDR3 DNA by itself, 45 bases read in frame from the first base. This TCR was sampled from a woman between 40 and 55 years old with acute COVID-19. The chain was built from TRBV28 and TRBJ2-7, with a weak D call of TRBD2 (6 bases match). Material: PBMCs or T cells enriched from blood (not recorded which). The DNA reads TGTGCCAGCAGTTTACCGGGACCTGCGGGGCGTGAGCAGTACTTC. Its amino acids are CASSLPGPAGREQYF.